A single sample is the source of the 8 T cell receptor beta chains below, sequenced in a study of control samples from healthy donors and cancer patients. Clones were sequenced by immunoSEQ multiplex PCR, and TCRdb holds only the in-frame ones, with some missing. Among approximately 190,000 clones, around 93% were seen once, and the ten largest hold 1.5% to 2%. Sequencing was performed on blood. These receptors came from a man between 25 and 39 years old in good health.

The chain couples TRBV24-1 to TRBJ1-3, with a weak D call TRBD1 (5 bases). Germline V gene lookup returns CDR1 KGHDR and CDR2 SFDVKD. Trimming removed 2 bases from V and 4 bases from J, with 8 bases in between. The CDR3 contains 14 residues. CDR3 loop: CATSDSGLGNTIYF. The CDR3 nucleotides are TGTGCCACCAGTGATTCAGGGCTCGGAAACACCATATATTTT.

V usage is TRBV9 and J usage is TRBJ2-3, with unresolved D. Trimming pared 3 bases from V and 1 base from J, leaving 15 bases between. Germline V CDR1 and CDR2: SGDLS, YYNGEE. The CDR3 length is 16 residues. CDR3 DNA sequence: TGTGCCAGCAGCGGTCAGCGATCGTTGGGCACAGATACGCAGTATTTT. Encoded protein: CASSGQRSLGTDTQYF.

The chain is built from TRBV6-1 and TRBJ1-2; D not certain. V lost 0 bases, J lost 0 bases, and 5 bases lay in between. The CDR3 covers 14 residues. Germline V gene sequence: CDR1 MNHNS, CDR2 SASEGT. Here the CDR3 reads CASSEAIANYGYTF. The CDR3 coding sequence is TGTGCCAGCAGTGAAGCCATAGCTAACTATGGCTACACCTTC.

This clone came up a few times. V gene TRBV7-9 combines with J gene TRBJ2-2; D is possibly TRBD2 (6 bases). There are 16 residues in the CDR3. The V end lost 4 bases, the J end lost 2 bases, and 14 bases lay between the germline ends. CDR1 and CDR2 from the germline V gene are SEHNR and FQNEAQ (reference sequence). The CDR3 region is CASSSTGTPNTGELFF. CDR3 DNA sequence: TGTGCCAGCAGCTCCACCGGGACTCCTAACACCGGGGAGCTGTTTTTT. The full variable domain, in which reference TRBV7-9 and TRBJ2-2 provide the parts outside the CDR3, is DTGVSQNPRHKITKRGQNVTFRCDPISEHNRLYWYRQTLGQGPEFLTYFQNEAQLEKSRLLSDRFSAERPKGSFSTLEIQRTEQGDSAMYLCASSSTGTPNTGELFFGEGSRLTVL.

This chain uses TRBV19 with TRBJ2-3; possibly TRBD2 for D (6 bases). The germline V and J ends were trimmed by 5 bases and 2 bases, with 17 bases remaining between them. Germline loops: CDR1 LNHDA, CDR2 SQIVND (reference sequence). This CDR3 region has 16 residues. CDR3 residues: CASSGGSGRYTDTQYF. DNA for the CDR3: TGTGCCAGTAGTGGAGGGAGCGGACGATACACAGATACGCAGTATTTT.

The rearrangement joins TRBV21-1 to TRBJ1-1; no DNA check was done on the table's D call, TRBD1. TRBV21-1 is described as a pseudogene. This CDR3 is 15 amino acids long. In DNA form, the CDR3 reads TGTGCCAGCAGCAAGGGACAGGGGGCTGACACTGAAGCTTTCTTT. It specifies CASSKGQGADTEAFF.

The V and J genes are TRBV5-1 and TRBJ2-3; TRBD2 agrees at 9 bases. Germline loops: CDR1 SGHRS, CDR2 YFSETQ. Losses at the gene ends were 0 bases for V and 5 bases for J; bases not matched to a gene: 13. The CDR3 loop spans 18 amino acids. DNA of the CDR3: TGCGCCAGCAGCTTGGGCGGGCCCGCAGCGGGGGGAGGAGATACGCAGTATTTT. Translating it yields CASSLGGPAAGGGDTQYF.

The chain joins TRBV7-2 to TRBJ2-1; D gene uncertain. Germline V gene sequence: CDR1 SGHTA, CDR2 FQGNSA. Deletions cut 0 bases from V and 5 bases from J, with 14 bases between. The CDR3 loop spans 16 amino acids. The CDR3 DNA follows: TGTGCCAGCAGCTTAGCCGCCCTTTCACTCGACAATGAGCAGTTCTTC. Amino acid sequence: CASSLAALSLDNEQFF.